This T cell receptor (beta chain) was observed in a study of shared clonotypes between healthy human individuals (dated by TCRdb to about 2020). In the study overall: A couple of women and a few men aged 18 to 49 years were included in the cohort. To estimate repertoire size and how much clonotype sharing occurs between individuals, the study deeply sequenced the blood TCR repertoires of about 5 healthy adults. Libraries were prepared and TCR repertoires were sequenced by different laboratories using diverse techniques, in order to increase sequencing depth and limit assay-specific biases. Between about 0.8 and 9 billion PBMCs per donor were obtained by leukapheresis. For each donor, three plates each were used for CD4 naive and CD4 memory, two plates were used for CD8 naive, and one plate was used for CD8 memory. The research as a whole found: Incomplete sequencing was indicated by rarefaction of sorted-subset datasets, despite the large sequencing depth. Because the study included only a small number of donors, the genetic and exposure-history diversity represented was limited. Compared with non-shared clonotypes, the clonotypes found in all four sorted-subset donors had higher generation probabilities. Estimated clonotype richness was generally larger for naive than for memory subsets. Pairwise subsampling indicated that sequencing depth was expected to affect the degree of clonotype sharing among donors. When a few donors were compared, the shared fraction of clonotypes was 5% to 6.5% for naive CD4, less than 4% for naive CD8, more than 2% for memory CD4, and less than 0.45% for memory CD8. Only blood was sampled, and tissue TCR repertoires likely differ from those in blood.

This clone was counted a single time. Its antigen is not yet known. No much larger clonotype is one base removed from it; base qualities were not supplied. Donors were healthy HIV-negative adults with no recently reported acute infections or vaccinations. Only Caucasian adults living in Nashville, Tennessee, USA were represented among the donors. Magnetic negative selection was used to enrich CD4+ T cells, after which naive cells were positively selected on CD45RA and the negative fraction became the memory subset. Blood was obtained by leukapheresis, after which PBMCs were separated by Ficoll-Histopaque density gradient centrifugation and cryopreserved in liquid nitrogen vapor phase. Analytical flow cytometry was used to check the purity and quantity of each magnetically sorted T cell population. Each sorted fraction had its genomic DNA isolated and then quantified by UV absorbance on a Nanodrop 2000c.

From its cysteine to its phenylalanine, the CDR3 spans 11 amino acids. CDR3 DNA only is kept here, 33 bases in frame from base 1. Deletion took 4 bases off V and 5 bases off J, with a span of 8 bases between the germline ends. In the germline V gene, CDR1 corresponds to SQVTM and CDR2 to ANQGSEA. Using the deep immunoSEQ assay, multiplex PCR amplified TCR CDR3 regions from genomic DNA. For each cell subset, the extracted genomic DNA was distributed evenly across all wells of several immunoSEQ 96-well plates, and each plate served as one replicate. For sorted subsets, 200 to 250 ng of genomic DNA, equivalent to tens of thousands of T cell genomes, went into each replicate PCR. Purified libraries were measured with a Qubit 3.0 fluorometer, size-checked on a Bioanalyzer 2100, and measured again with the KAPA Library Quantification kit. A separate single-read 150-cycle Illumina NextSeq 550 flow cell was used to sequence each immunoSEQ 96-well plate. From the authors' description of their analysis: Because the immunoSEQ output included only junctional sequences and no quality scores, the filtering could not be the same as the filtering used for full-length reads. Sequences were annotated with PyIR, a Python wrapper for IgBLAST v1.9, using IMGT germline references to assign V/J genes and CDR3. Any read was removed if the V/J assignment was weak (E-value above 1e-6), the CDR3 was missing, or the read contained stop codons, out-of-frame junctions, or ambiguous translated residues. V3J clonotypes were defined as sequences sharing an identical inferred V gene, J gene, and CDR3 amino acid sequence. To compute the percentage overlap between repertoires, the number of shared unique clonotypes was divided by the size of the smaller repertoire. Three approaches were used to assess repertoire richness: RTK rarefaction, the Chao1 estimator, and Recon v2.1 estimates of unobserved clonotypes. Generation probabilities were computed with OLGA for all TCRbeta clonotypes obtained by the gDNA method from several donors. Not all clones reach the TCRdb copy of this immuneACCESS table, which keeps in-frame sequences only. Checked studies attribute under half of the gap to unresolved V genes and leave the rest unexplained. That table furnishes V, J and clone size, whereas the DNA furnished D and trimming. Within this sample are approximately 2.5 million clones, with roughly 93% of them counted one time only. Of the sample, 0.36% is held by the ten largest clones.

The TCR was taken from a man aged 18-30 years in good health. Some clones in this sample may be carry-over from other donors' samples. The chain couples TRBV29-1 to TRBJ2-5; the D segment cannot be called with confidence. Source material: naive CD4+ T cells from PBMCs. The meaning of the sample's cell subset or site label: CD45RA+ positively selected. The DNA sequence is as follows: TGCAGCGTTGGTTGGCAGGAGACCCAGTACTTC. This yields the protein CSVGWQETQYF.